Below are 7 T cell receptor beta chains sequenced from a single sample in a study of identical twins. TCRdb fed the 5' RACE reads into MiXCR, producing one record per CDR3 protein. The top ten hold around 0.25% of the sample, which has roughly 1,500,000 distinct CDR3 sequences, roughly 35% seen once. Sequencing input: cord blood. Source of these receptors: a newborn girl in good health.

Only a few counts were recorded for this clonotype. V is TRBV27 and J is TRBJ2-7, with D unclear. V gave up 4 bases and J gave up 2 bases, with 21 bases separating them. Germline V gene sequence: CDR1 MNHEY, CDR2 SMNVEV (reference sequence). This CDR3 region has 17 residues. In nucleotides, the CDR3 is TGTGCCAGCAGTTACTCTGCCCCTCTTGTTGGGGCCTACGAGCAGTACTTC. The encoded protein is CASSYSAPLVGAYEQYF.

V usage is TRBV5-6 and J usage is TRBJ2-1, with TRBD1 as a possible D gene (5 bases). V gave up 4 bases and J gave up 5 bases, with 16 bases separating them. In germline, CDR1 is SGHDT, CDR2 YYEEEE. The length of the CDR3 is 15 residues. CDR3 nucleotides: TGTGCCAGCAGCCTGATGGCGCAGGGAAACAATGAGCAGTTCTTC. This encodes CASSLMAQGNNEQFF.

The chain has TRBV25-1 and TRBJ1-5; TRBD1 is a possible D gene (6 bases). The CDR3 has 14 amino acids. The germline V gene encodes CDR1 MGHDK and CDR2 SYGVNS. Trimming cost V 3 bases and J 4 bases, with 10 bases left between them. The CDR3 DNA follows: TGTGCCAGCAGTGACCCAGGGGCGAATCAGCCCCAGCATTTT. Residues: CASSDPGANQPQHF.

This clonotype was observed a handful of times. The chain combines TRBV10-3 with TRBJ2-1; D may be TRBD1 (5 bases). Germline V gives CDR1 ENHRY, CDR2 SYGVKD. The CDR3 loop spans 16 amino acids. Trimming took 6 bases from V and 0 from J, leaving 15 bases between them. The CDR3 loop is CAIRKGSDSSYNEQFF. In DNA, the CDR3 is TGTGCCATCAGGAAGGGATCAGACAGCTCCTACAATGAGCAGTTCTTC.

This chain connects TRBV29-1 to TRBJ1-1; TRBD1 agrees at 8 bases. J gave up 5 bases and V 4 bases, and 6 bases lay outside the gene matches. The germline gives CDR1 SQVTM, CDR2 ANQGSEA. This CDR3 comprises 13 residues. CDR3 nucleotide sequence: TGCAGCGTTGGAACGGACAGGGCGACTGAAGCTTTCTTT. This translates into CSVGTDRATEAFF.

The chain is built from TRBV6-5 and TRBJ2-2, with 9 bases aligning to TRBD1. This CDR3 spans 18 amino acids. V lost 3 bases, J lost 2 bases, and 10 bases stayed unmatched. Germline V lookup: CDR1 MNHEY, CDR2 SVGAGI. This chain's CDR3 is CASSYKWGTGTNTGELFF. CDR3 in DNA: TGTGCCAGCAGTTATAAATGGGGGACAGGGACCAACACCGGGGAGCTGTTTTTT.

The chain has TRBV7-2 and TRBJ1-2, with D perhaps matching TRBD1 (6 bases). The CDR3 has 15 residues. The V gene's germline CDR1 is SGHTA and CDR2 FQGNSA. CDR3 nucleotides: TGTGCAACCGCCCGGTTGAGGGGGAACGGGGATGGCTACACCTTC. Encoded protein: CATARLRGNGDGYTF.